The TCR beta chain under discussion was sequenced for a study of blood T cells in healthy people across ages. The use of a sample-barcoded 5' primer and a J-beta primer mix characterized a second PCR of roughly 6 to 11 cycles. TCRdb re-called the 5' RACE reads with MiXCR, one entry per CDR3 protein. The data show a few hundred thousand distinct CDR3 sequences, roughly 26% seen once. V lost 5 bases to trimming and J lost 5 bases; unmatched junction nucleotides: 5. The CDR3 is 12 amino acids. Germline CDR1 and CDR2: SQVTM and ANQGSEA. This rearrangement joins TRBV29-1 to TRBJ2-5, with TRBD2 identical over 7 bases. The sample was blood. The receptor comes from an older woman in good health. The CDR3 sequence is CSVSRGGETQYF. The DNA of the CDR3 is TGCAGCGTTTCGAGGGGAGGGGAGACCCAGTACTTC. The full variable domain, rest sourced from reference TRBV29-1 and TRBJ2-5, is SAVISQKPSRDICQRGTSLTIQCQVDSQVTMMFWYRQQPGQSLTLIATANQGSEATYESGFVIDKFPISRPNLTFSTLTVSNMSPEDSSIYLCSVSRGGETQYFGPGTRLLVL.